The rows below give T cell receptor beta chains drawn from one sample of a study of T cell responses to AZD1222 COVID-19 vaccine. TCRdb's copy holds only in-frame clones and misses some; the assay was immunoSEQ multiplex PCR. This sample has about 66,000 clones, with about 88% found just once. Here the sequenced sample was peripheral blood, taken on day 0 of AZD1222 vaccination. These TCRs come from an adult in good health. The CDR3 runs from the conserved cysteine through the conserved F or W. A D gene is named only where the DNA matches it firmly. Not every row has a clone size; where given, it reads once, few, many or a size class.

CDR3 protein: CASSLKPTGQTEAFF
CDR3 DNA: TGTGCCAGCAGCTTAAAGCCGACAGGGCAGACTGAAGCTTTCTTT
V gene: TRBV7-3
J gene: TRBJ1-1
CDR3 length: 15
D gene: TRBD1
clone size: .

CDR3 protein: CASSPLDGGEAGELFF
CDR3 DNA: TGCGCCAGCAGCCCCTTAGACGGCGGCGAGGCCGGGGAGCTGTTTTTT
V gene: TRBV5-1
J gene: TRBJ2-2
CDR3 length: 16
D gene: .
clone size: .

CDR3 protein: CSVGRRDNEQFF
CDR3 DNA: TGCAGCGTGGGACGGAGGGACAATGAGCAGTTCTTC
V gene: TRBV29-1
J gene: TRBJ2-1
CDR3 length: 12
D gene: .
clone size: .

CDR3 protein: CASSLGQPGDEKLFF
CDR3 DNA: TGTGCCAGCAGCTTGGGACAGCCTGGGGATGAAAAACTGTTTTTT
V gene: TRBV11-2
J gene: TRBJ1-4
CDR3 length: 15
D gene: TRBD1
clone size: .

CDR3 protein: CASTPRQTTDTQYF
CDR3 DNA: TGTGCCAGTACTCCGAGGCAGACCACAGATACGCAGTATTTT
V gene: TRBV19
J gene: TRBJ2-3
CDR3 length: 14
D gene: .
clone size: .

CDR3 protein: CASSIVEGLATQYF
CDR3 DNA: TGTGCCAGTAGTATAGTGGAGGGGTTGGCCACCCAGTACTTC
V gene: TRBV19
J gene: TRBJ2-5
CDR3 length: 14
D gene: .
clone size: .

CDR3 protein: CASSSNPTGGEQFF
CDR3 DNA: TGCGCCAGCAGCAGCAACCCCACAGGAGGTGAGCAGTTCTTC
V gene: TRBV5-1
J gene: TRBJ2-1
CDR3 length: 14
D gene: .
clone size: .

CDR3 protein: CASSSVGLLGQETQYF
CDR3 DNA: TGTGCCAGCAGCTCCGTCGGCCTTCTAGGGCAAGAGACCCAGTACTTC
V gene: TRBV11-2
J gene: TRBJ2-5
CDR3 length: 16
D gene: .
clone size: .

CDR3 protein: CASSQDWGVPDTQYF
CDR3 DNA: TGCGCCAGCAGCCAAGATTGGGGCGTGCCAGATACGCAGTATTTT
V gene: TRBV4-3
J gene: TRBJ2-3
CDR3 length: 15
D gene: .
clone size: .

CDR3 protein: CASSLDGTQLREQYF
CDR3 DNA: TGTGCCAGCAGCTTGGACGGGACGCAACTACGGGAGCAGTACTTC
V gene: TRBV5-4
J gene: TRBJ2-7
CDR3 length: 15
D gene: .
clone size: .

CDR3 protein: CASRPPGGASYYNEQFF
CDR3 DNA: TGTGCCAGTAGGCCCCCGGGGGGCGCGAGTTATTACAATGAGCAGTTCTTC
V gene: TRBV19
J gene: TRBJ2-1
CDR3 length: 17
D gene: .
clone size: .

CDR3 protein: CASSKAASGRRQETQYF
CDR3 DNA: TGTGCCAGCAGCAAAGCGGCTAGCGGGAGGCGGCAAGAGACCCAGTACTTC
V gene: TRBV21-1
J gene: TRBJ2-5
CDR3 length: 17
D gene: .
clone size: .

CDR3 protein: CASSEGRQGNEKLFF
CDR3 DNA: TGTGCCAGCAGTGAAGGGAGGCAGGGTAATGAAAAACTGTTTTTT
V gene: TRBV6-1
J gene: TRBJ1-4
CDR3 length: 15
D gene: .
clone size: once

CDR3 protein: CASSLAQNTEAFF
CDR3 DNA: TGTGCCAGCAGCTTAGCACAGAACACTGAAGCTTTCTTT
V gene: TRBV11-3
J gene: TRBJ1-1
CDR3 length: 13
D gene: .
clone size: .

CDR3 protein: CASSQGSAVAVQETQYF
CDR3 DNA: TGCGCCAGCAGCCAAGGCTCGGCGGTAGCGGTTCAAGAGACCCAGTACTTC
V gene: TRBV4-1
J gene: TRBJ2-5
CDR3 length: 17
D gene: .
clone size: .

CDR3 protein: CASSPVPYNSPLHF
CDR3 DNA: TGTGCCAGCAGCCCGGTCCCTTATAATTCACCCCTCCACTTT
V gene: TRBV7-9
J gene: TRBJ1-6
CDR3 length: 14
D gene: .
clone size: .

CDR3 protein: CASSLLNFQTGSTYGYTF
CDR3 DNA: TGTGCCAGCAGTTTACTCAACTTCCAGACAGGATCGACGTATGGCTACACCTTC
V gene: TRBV27
J gene: TRBJ1-2
CDR3 length: 18
D gene: .
clone size: .

CDR3 protein: CAWSYRPLDTQYF
CDR3 DNA: TGTGCCTGGAGTTATAGACCCCTAGATACGCAGTATTTT
V gene: TRBV30
J gene: TRBJ2-3
CDR3 length: 13
D gene: .
clone size: once

CDR3 protein: CASTPLVYSYNEQFF
CDR3 DNA: TGTGCCAGCACCCCACTAGTGTACTCCTACAATGAGCAGTTCTTC
V gene: TRBV6-5
J gene: TRBJ2-1
CDR3 length: 15
D gene: .
clone size: .

CDR3 protein: CSLSWIMVRAYYEQYF
CDR3 DNA: TGTAGCCTTTCCTGGATAATGGTACGCGCTTACTACGAGCAGTACTTC
V gene: TRBV5-6
J gene: TRBJ2-7
CDR3 length: 16
D gene: .
clone size: .

CDR3 protein: CASSLSVTGVSYNEQFF
CDR3 DNA: TGCGCCAGCAGCTTGTCCGTGACAGGGGTCTCCTACAATGAGCAGTTCTTC
V gene: TRBV5-1
J gene: TRBJ2-1
CDR3 length: 17
D gene: TRBD1
clone size: .

CDR3 protein: CASSLVVDGYTF
CDR3 DNA: TGTGCCAGCAGCTTAGTGGTCGATGGCTACACCTTC
V gene: TRBV7-8
J gene: TRBJ1-2
CDR3 length: 12
D gene: .
clone size: once

CDR3 protein: CASSYGISGNTIYF
CDR3 DNA: TGTGCCAGCAGTTACGGGATCTCTGGAAACACCATATATTTT
V gene: TRBV6-5
J gene: TRBJ1-3
CDR3 length: 14
D gene: .
clone size: .

CDR3 protein: CASSLAGGRNNEQFF
CDR3 DNA: TGTGCCAGCAGCTTAGCGGGGGGGCGAAACAATGAGCAGTTCTTC
V gene: TRBV7-8
J gene: TRBJ2-1
CDR3 length: 15
D gene: .
clone size: .

CDR3 protein: CASRGPGGELFF
CDR3 DNA: TGTGCCAGCAGGGGGCCGGGCGGGGAGCTGTTTTTT
V gene: TRBV6-6
J gene: TRBJ2-2
CDR3 length: 12
D gene: .
clone size: .

CDR3 protein: CASYRDRAFF
CDR3 DNA: TGTGCCAGCTATAGGGATCGGGCTTTCTTT
V gene: TRBV6-5
J gene: TRBJ1-1
CDR3 length: 10
D gene: .
clone size: .

CDR3 protein: CASSLAEETQYF
CDR3 DNA: TGCGCCAGCAGCTTGGCCGAAGAGACCCAGTACTTC
V gene: TRBV5-1
J gene: TRBJ2-5
CDR3 length: 12
D gene: .
clone size: .

CDR3 protein: CASSGDRTKAFF
CDR3 DNA: TGTGCCAGCAGTGGGGACAGGACGAAGGCTTTCTTT
V gene: TRBV12-3/TRBV12-4
J gene: TRBJ1-1
CDR3 length: 12
D gene: TRBD1
clone size: .

CDR3 protein: CATSDPEPKGAAAFF
CDR3 DNA: TGTGCCACCAGTGATCCTGAACCCAAGGGGGCGGCTGCTTTCTTT
V gene: TRBV24-1
J gene: TRBJ1-1
CDR3 length: 15
D gene: TRBD1
clone size: .

CDR3 protein: CASSPGGLTEAFF
CDR3 DNA: TGTGCCAGCAGCCCCGGAGGTCTCACTGAAGCTTTCTTT
V gene: TRBV5-8
J gene: TRBJ1-1
CDR3 length: 13
D gene: .
clone size: .

CDR3 protein: CASSYSGETATLDF
CDR3 DNA: TGTGCCAGCAGTTACTCGGGGGAGACTGCGACTTTGGACTTC
V gene: TRBV6-5
J gene: TRBJ2-5
CDR3 length: 14
D gene: .
clone size: few

CDR3 protein: CAMRAAAHNEQFF
CDR3 DNA: TGTGCCATGCGGGCGGCGGCCCACAATGAGCAGTTCTTC
V gene: TRBV28
J gene: TRBJ2-1
CDR3 length: 13
D gene: .
clone size: .

CDR3 protein: CASSLARAGGSTNEKLFF
CDR3 DNA: TGTGCCAGCAGCTTAGCGAGGGCAGGGGGTTCAACTAATGAAAAACTGTTTTTT
V gene: TRBV7-9
J gene: TRBJ1-4
CDR3 length: 18
D gene: TRBD1
clone size: .